The 5 T cell receptor beta chains below were found in one sample sequenced in a study of beta chain features in type 1 diabetes. For these TCRs, the target antigens are not known. General study results and limits: Among patients with Type 1 diabetes, TCRB CDR3s were moderately but significantly shorter in every one of the four CD4+ subsets.

Reverse transcribing all isolated RNA meant expressed TCRB transcripts were sequenced. Here immunoSEQ multiplex PCR was the method, and the copy in TCRdb shows in-frame clones only, minus some. The sample lists a few hundred thousand clones; 15% were seen once. The sample was naive CD4+ T cells from blood. The source of these receptors is a young man with type 1 diabetes.

This chain uses TRBV15 with TRBJ1-4; D is unresolved. Trimming took off 0 bases at V and 10 bases at J, with 9 bases between the two ends. The CDR3 has 13 residues. CDR1 is LNHNV, CDR2 YYDKDF, per germline (reference sequence). CDR3 amino acids: CATSRDQSGKLFF. The CDR3 coding sequence is TGTGCCACCAGCAGAGATCAGAGCGGAAAACTGTTTTTT.

This chain links TRBV29-1 with TRBJ2-1; TRBD2 agrees at 10 bases. Germline V gene sequence: CDR1 SQVTM, CDR2 ANQGSEA. This CDR3 is 14 amino acids long. The V gene end was trimmed by 7 bases and the J gene end by 4 bases; junction bases not matched to a gene: 7. The CDR3 sequence is CSAIGLAAYNEQFF. In nucleotides, the CDR3 is TGCAGCGCTATTGGACTAGCGGCATACAATGAGCAGTTCTTC.

This clone was observed a handful of times. The genes are TRBV5-6 and TRBJ2-5; TRBD2 agrees at 12 bases. V was clipped by 2 bases and J by 12 bases; unmatched bases: 5. In germline, CDR1 is SGHDT, CDR2 YYEEEE. This CDR3 region has 13 residues. CDR3 sequence: CASSFGLAGTKYF. CDR3 in DNA: TGTGCCAGCAGCTTCGGACTAGCGGGAACCAAGTACTTC.

This clone was picked up a small number of times. The chain joins TRBV29-1 to TRBJ2-3; TRBD2 is a possible D gene (6 bases). Looked up from germline, CDR1 is SQVTM and CDR2 is ANQGSEA. Trimming took off 8 bases at V and 3 bases at J, with 12 bases between the two ends. The CDR3 covers 12 residues. For the CDR3, the DNA is TGCAGCCTGGTGCGGGATACAGATACGCAGTATTTT. Protein sequence: CSLVRDTDTQYF.

CDR3 region: CASSSDRDSSGELFF. The CDR3 DNA reads TGTGCCAGCAGTTCAGACCGGGACAGTTCCGGGGAGCTGTTTTTT. The rearrangement uses TRBV6-5 and TRBJ2-2; 7 nucleotides align to TRBD1. Losses at the gene ends were 4 bases for V and 6 bases for J; bases not matched to a gene: 8. Germline V gene lookup returns CDR1 MNHEY and CDR2 SVGAGI. The CDR3 contains 15 residues.